These 6 T cell receptor beta chains came from one sample sequenced in a study of metastatic and nonmetastatic thyroid tumors. Not a single patient had been given any form of treatment at any point before undergoing thyroid surgery. Using MiXCR, TCRdb reanalyzed the PCR reads. The sample holds 11,000 or so clones, 35% to 45% seen once. Material: tumor tissue. These receptor sequences come from a female donor with papillary thyroid cancer or a benign thyroid nodule (not recorded which). Some clones in this sample may be carry-over from other donors' samples.

The chain is built from TRBV5-1 and TRBJ2-1, with D perhaps matching TRBD2 (6 bases). This CDR3 region has 16 residues. Germline assignment: CDR1 SGHRS and CDR2 YFSETQ. V gave up 0 bases and J gave up 5 bases, with 15 bases separating them. This CDR3 reads CASSLGTSNLNNEQFF. CDR3 DNA sequence: TGCGCCAGCAGCTTGGGCACTAGCAATCTAAACAATGAGCAGTTCTTC.

This clone was recorded a few times. This sequence joins TRBV6-1 and TRBJ2-7; 7 bases align to TRBD1. Per germline, CDR1 MNHNS and CDR2 SASEGT. The CDR3 totals 14 residues. The V and J ends lost 7 bases and 3 bases, in that order; junction bases with no gene match: 9. The CDR3 sequence: CASTVRQGDYEQYF. CDR3 nucleotide sequence: TGTGCCAGCACAGTGCGACAGGGAGACTACGAGCAGTACTTC.

The V gene is TRBV6-1, the J gene TRBJ2-7; 9 nucleotides match TRBD2. The V and J ends lost 6 bases and 5 bases, in that order; junction bases with no gene match: 14. The germline gives CDR1 MNHNS, CDR2 SASEGT. This CDR3 comprises 16 residues. As DNA, the CDR3 is TGTGCCAGCAGAGAGACCGGGACTAGCAGGTTGAACGAGCAGTACTTC. Protein: CASRETGTSRLNEQYF.

The V gene is TRBV7-2, the J gene TRBJ2-3; a weak D match, TRBD2 (6 bases). V was clipped by 0 bases and J by 5 bases, with 6 bases between them. CDR1 is SGHTA, CDR2 FQGNSA, per germline. The CDR3 runs to 13 residues. The CDR3 here is CASSLAGGDTQYF. The CDR3 DNA reads as TGTGCCAGCAGCTTAGCGGGAGGAGATACGCAGTATTTT.

The chain combines TRBV5-1 with TRBJ2-2; the D gene is possibly TRBD1 (6 bases). From germline, CDR1 is SGHRS and CDR2 YFSETQ. V was shortened by 4 bases and J by 3 bases, with 13 bases between the two germline ends. The CDR3 contains 15 residues. CDR3 amino acids: CASSKQGSDTGELFF. DNA for the CDR3: TGCGCCAGCAGCAAACAGGGATCGGACACCGGGGAGCTGTTTTTT.

The V gene is TRBV5-1, the J gene TRBJ2-5; D is perhaps TRBD1 (6 bases). Germline V CDR1 and CDR2: SGHRS, YFSETQ. The CDR3 is made up of 12 amino acids. Trimming cost V 6 bases and J 13 bases, with 19 bases left between them. CDR3 sequence (DNA): TGCGCCAGCAACTCCACCGGGACACTAAGGTACTTC. Residues: CASNSTGTLRYF. Complete variable domain (other parts from reference TRBV5-1 and TRBJ2-5): KAGVTQTPRYLIKTRGQQVTLSCSPISGHRSVSWYQQTPGQGLQFLFEYFSETQRNKGNFPGRFSGRQFSNSRSEMNVSTLELGDSALYLCASNSTGTLRYFGPGTRLLVL.